This T cell receptor (beta chain) was sequenced in a study of T cell repertoires in cytomegalovirus infection. The wider study: Based on public TCR beta signatures, there were indications of CMV infection and of a matching HLA type. Notes on the study in general: CMV carriers having the relevant HLA were flagged by cumulative public TCR beta family frequency. It was HLA-C-restricted CMV-specific TCR beta clonotypes that dominated the response ex vivo.

CDR1 and CDR2 from the germline V gene are SGHTA and FQGNSA. The CDR3 loop spans 17 amino acids. With 6 bases removed from V and 3 bases from J, the gap between germline ends came to 23 bases. TCRdb itself ran the reads through MiXCR, one entry per CDR3 protein. This table has about 360,000 distinct CDR3 sequences, 15% to 20% appearing once. This clonotype was counted many times. Its antigen is unknown. The sequence came from a human donor in good health (CMV status not recorded). Some clones in this sample may be carry-over from other donors' samples. Sample: PBMCs. V usage is TRBV7-2 and J usage is TRBJ2-5, with a weak D call TRBD2 (6 bases). The CDR3 sequence is CASSPWALAGRKETQYF. CDR3 sequence (DNA): TGTGCCAGCAGTCCCTGGGCACTAGCAGGACGTAAAGAGACCCAGTACTTC.